This T cell receptor (beta chain) was documented in a study of shared clonotypes between healthy human individuals. In germline, CDR1 is LGHNT, CDR2 FRNRAP. This CDR3 has 20 amino acids. V shed 2 bases, J shed 0 bases, and the junction held 14 bases outside the gene matches. Worth noting for this clone: Its matching antigen is unknown.

Study outcomes and limitations: Naive CD4 clonotypes were shared across a handful of donors at about 5%.

Method: immunoSEQ multiplex PCR; TCRdb's copy keeps in-frame clones and lacks some. Here the sample spans about 2.4 million clones, 85% to 95% being singletons. This TCR was sampled from a man younger than 35 in good health. The V call is TRBV12-5, the J call TRBJ2-4, with TRBD2 matching 9 bases. Sequencing was carried out using naive CD4+ T cells sorted from blood. The subset was: CD45RA+ positively selected. The CDR3 sequence is CASGLNYAAGGILAKNIQYF. CDR3 DNA: TGTGCTAGTGGTTTGAACTACGCAGCGGGAGGCATACTAGCCAAAAACATTCAGTACTTC.